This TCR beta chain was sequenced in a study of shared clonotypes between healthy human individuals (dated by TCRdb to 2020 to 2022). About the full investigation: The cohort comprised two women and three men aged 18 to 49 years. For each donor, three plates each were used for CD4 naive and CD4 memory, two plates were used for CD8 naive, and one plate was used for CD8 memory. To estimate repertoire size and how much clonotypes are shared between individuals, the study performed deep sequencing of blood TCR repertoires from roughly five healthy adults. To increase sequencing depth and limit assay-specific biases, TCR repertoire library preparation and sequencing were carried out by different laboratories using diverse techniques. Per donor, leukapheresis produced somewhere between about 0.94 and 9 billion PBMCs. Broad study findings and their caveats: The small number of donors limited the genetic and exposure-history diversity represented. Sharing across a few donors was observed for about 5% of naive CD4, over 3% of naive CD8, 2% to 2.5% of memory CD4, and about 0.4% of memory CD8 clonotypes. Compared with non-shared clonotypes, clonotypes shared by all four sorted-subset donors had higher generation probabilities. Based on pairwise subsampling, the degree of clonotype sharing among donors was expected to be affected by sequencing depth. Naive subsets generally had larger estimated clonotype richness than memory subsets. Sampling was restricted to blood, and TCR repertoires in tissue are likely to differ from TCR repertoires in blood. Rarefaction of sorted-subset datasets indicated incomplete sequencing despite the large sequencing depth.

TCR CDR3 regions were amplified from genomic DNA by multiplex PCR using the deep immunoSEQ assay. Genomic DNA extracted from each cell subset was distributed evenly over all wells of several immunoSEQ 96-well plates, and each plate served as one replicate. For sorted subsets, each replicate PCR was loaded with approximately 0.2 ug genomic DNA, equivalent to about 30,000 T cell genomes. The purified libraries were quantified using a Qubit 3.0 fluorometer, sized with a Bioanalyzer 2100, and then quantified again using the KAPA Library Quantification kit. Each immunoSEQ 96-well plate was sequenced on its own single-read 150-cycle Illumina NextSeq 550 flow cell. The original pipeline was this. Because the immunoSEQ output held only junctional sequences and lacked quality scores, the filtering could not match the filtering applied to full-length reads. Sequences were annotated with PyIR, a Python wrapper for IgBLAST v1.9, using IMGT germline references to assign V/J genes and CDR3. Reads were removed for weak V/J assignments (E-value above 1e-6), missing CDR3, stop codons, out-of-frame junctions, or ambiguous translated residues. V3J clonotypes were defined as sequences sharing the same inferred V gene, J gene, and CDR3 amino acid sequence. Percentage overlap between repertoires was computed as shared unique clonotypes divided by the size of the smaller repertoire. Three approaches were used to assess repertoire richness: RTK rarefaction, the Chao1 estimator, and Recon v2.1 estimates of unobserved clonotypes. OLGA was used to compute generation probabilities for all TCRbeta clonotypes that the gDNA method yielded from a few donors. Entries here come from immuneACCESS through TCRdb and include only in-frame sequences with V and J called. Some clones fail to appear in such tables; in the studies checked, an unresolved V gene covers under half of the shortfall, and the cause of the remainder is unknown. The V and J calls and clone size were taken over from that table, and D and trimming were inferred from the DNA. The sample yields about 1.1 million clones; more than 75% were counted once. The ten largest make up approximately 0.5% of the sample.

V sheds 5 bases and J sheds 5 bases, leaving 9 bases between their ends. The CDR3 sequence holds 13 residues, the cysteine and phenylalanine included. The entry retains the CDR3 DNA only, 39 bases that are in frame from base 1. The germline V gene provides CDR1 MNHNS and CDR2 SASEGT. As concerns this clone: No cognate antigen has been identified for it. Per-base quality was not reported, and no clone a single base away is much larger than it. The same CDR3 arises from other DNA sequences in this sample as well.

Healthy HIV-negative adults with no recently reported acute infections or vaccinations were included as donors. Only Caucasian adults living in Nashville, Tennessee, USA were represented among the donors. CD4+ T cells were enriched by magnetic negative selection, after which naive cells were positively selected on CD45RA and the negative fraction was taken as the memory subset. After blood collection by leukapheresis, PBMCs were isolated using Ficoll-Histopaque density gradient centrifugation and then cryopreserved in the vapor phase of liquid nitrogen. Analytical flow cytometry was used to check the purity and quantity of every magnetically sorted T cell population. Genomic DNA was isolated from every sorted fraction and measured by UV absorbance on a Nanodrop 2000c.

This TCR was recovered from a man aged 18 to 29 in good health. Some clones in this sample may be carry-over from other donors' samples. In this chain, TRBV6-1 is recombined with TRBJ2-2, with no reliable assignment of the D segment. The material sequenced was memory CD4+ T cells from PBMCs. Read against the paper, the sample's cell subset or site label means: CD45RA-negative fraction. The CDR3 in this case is CASSPGVTGELFF. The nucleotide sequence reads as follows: TGTGCCAGCAGTCCAGGAGTGACCGGGGAGCTGTTTTTT.